The 23 T cell receptor beta chains given below trace back to one sample, sequenced in a study of blood T cell repertoires in COVID-19. Data came from immunoSEQ multiplex PCR; TCRdb stores just in-frame clones and leaves some out. The sample yields 95,000 to 110,000 clones, 80% to 95% seen once. The sequenced material came from peripheral blood. All receptors come from a young woman with acute or convalescent COVID-19.

The J gene is TRBJ2-4, the V gene TRBV12-5; TRBD2 matches at 12 bases. The length of the CDR3 is 15 residues. Germline V CDR1 and CDR2: LGHNT, FRNRAP. V lost 5 bases to trimming and J lost 7 bases; unmatched junction nucleotides: 6. The CDR3, as DNA: TGTGCTAGTGGTCCCCGACTAGCGGGGGAGAACATTCAGTACTTC. Translating it yields CASGPRLAGENIQYF.

This chain links TRBV28 with TRBJ1-2; TRBD1 might be the D (6 bases). The V end lost 7 bases, the J end lost 6 bases, and 24 bases lay between the germline ends. The CDR3 is 16 amino acids. Germline V gene sequence: CDR1 MDHEN, CDR2 SYDVKM. The CDR3 nucleotides read TGTGCCAGCAATCCCGGCGGATCAGGGGCATTCCATGGCTACACCTTC. Translated: CASNPGGSGAFHGYTF.

This clone was recorded once. V is TRBV19 and J is TRBJ2-2; D not certain. Germline CDR1 reads LNHDA; CDR2 reads SQIVND (reference sequence). Trimming left V 5 bases short and J 4 bases short, with 11 bases between. The CDR3 contains 14 residues. CDR3 DNA: TGTGCCAGTAGTGTGCAACCGGGCACCGGGGAGCTGTTTTTT. Amino acids: CASSVQPGTGELFF.

This chain uses TRBV5-8 with TRBJ1-1; possibly TRBD1 for D (5 bases). This CDR3 is built from 14 residues. Trimming cost V 0 bases and J 2 bases, with 8 bases left between them. Germline lookup yields CDR1 SGHTS and CDR2 YDEGEE. CDR3 bases: TGTGCCAGCAGCTTGGGGACACTTAACACTGAAGCTTTCTTT. Residues: CASSLGTLNTEAFF.

This chain joins TRBV5-1 and TRBJ1-6, with D possibly being TRBD1 (5 bases). Germline V gene data show CDR1 as SGHRS and CDR2 as YFSETQ. V was trimmed by 1 base and J by 8 bases, leaving 10 bases between them. The CDR3 is 14 amino acids. The CDR3 DNA reads as TGCGCCAGCAGCTTGACAGGAAATGATTCACCCCTCCACTTT. It codes for CASSLTGNDSPLHF.

The rearrangement joins TRBV5-1 to TRBJ1-2; 9 nucleotides align to TRBD1. Germline values: CDR1 SGHRS, CDR2 YFSETQ. CDR3 length: 15 residues. V lost 5 bases, J lost 4 bases, and 9 bases stayed unmatched. Here the CDR3 DNA reads TGCGCCAGCAGTTCGGGACAGGGCGACTTCTATGGCTACACCTTC. The encoded protein is CASSSGQGDFYGYTF.

This clone was counted a few times. Additional DNA sequences in this sample encode the identical CDR3. The gene calls are TRBV4-2 and TRBJ2-7, with 11 bases lining up with TRBD2. The CDR3 length is 16 residues. V dropped 0 bases and J dropped 1; count of bases not matched to a gene: 2. The germline V gene encodes CDR1 LGHNA and CDR2 YNFKEQ. The CDR3 coding sequence is TGTGCCAGCAGCCAAGATCGACTAGCGGGGTCCTACGAGCAGTACTTC. It is translated as CASSQDRLAGSYEQYF.

This clone was seen only once. For the CDR3, the DNA is TGTGCCAGCAGCGCGGGTAGGGACAGGGCTTCGGGCTACACCTTC. Translating it yields CASSAGRDRASGYTF. The rearrangement joins TRBV9 to TRBJ1-2; 9 bases are shared with TRBD1. Germline V gene data show CDR1 as SGDLS and CDR2 as YYNGEE. The CDR3 consists of 15 residues. Germline trimming cut 3 bases from V and 8 bases from J; bases unmatched to any gene: 11.

The chain has TRBV5-1 and TRBJ1-4; D is unclear. This CDR3 comprises 14 residues. V shed 0 bases and J shed 6 bases, with 9 bases lying between them. Germline CDR1 and CDR2: SGHRS and YFSETQ. The CDR3 loop is CASSLGQEHEKLFF. CDR3 DNA: TGCGCCAGCAGCTTGGGCCAGGAACATGAAAAACTGTTTTTT.

This clone was seen only once. The chain carries TRBV2 and TRBJ2-2, with D possibly being TRBD1 (6 bases). CDR1 SNHLY and CDR2 FYNNEI come from the germline V gene. The CDR3 is 14 amino acids. Trimming removed 5 bases from V and 5 bases from J, with 12 bases in between. The CDR3 spells CASSRTERTGELFF. The CDR3 DNA reads as TGTGCCAGCAGTAGGACAGAGAGGACCGGGGAGCTGTTTTTT.

The chain carries TRBV28 and TRBJ1-1, with D tentatively TRBD1 (6 bases). This CDR3 is built from 17 residues. In germline, CDR1 is MDHEN, CDR2 SYDVKM. Trimming left V 3 bases short and J 7 bases short, with 24 bases between. CDR3 DNA: TGTGCCAGCAGTTTGTTTTCTGGCAGGGGCCATGAGGGTGAAGCTTTCTTT. As protein: CASSLFSGRGHEGEAFF.

This clone has ten or more counts. This CDR3 is also generated by other DNA sequences in the sample. The gene calls are TRBV19 and TRBJ1-5; D is unclear. Trimming removed 2 bases at V and 5 bases at J, with 10 bases between. The length of the CDR3 is 14 residues. Germline CDR1 is LNHDA and CDR2 is SQIVND (reference sequence). The CDR3 is CASSIWSGDQPQHF. In nucleotides, the CDR3 is TGTGCCAGTAGTATATGGAGCGGGGATCAGCCCCAGCATTTT.

The chain employs TRBV25-1 and TRBJ1-2; D unresolved. Trimming stripped 6 bases from V and 3 bases from J, with 11 bases between. This CDR3 is built from 13 residues. Germline values: CDR1 MGHDK, CDR2 SYGVNS. CDR3 amino acids: CASSRMQDYGYTF. The CDR3 DNA is TGTGCCAGCAGCCGGATGCAGGACTATGGCTACACCTTC.

This clone has a handful of counts. This chain joins TRBV28 and TRBJ1-5; 7 nucleotides line up with TRBD1. This CDR3 contains 17 residues. The junction had 13 bases not matched to a gene; V was cut back by 5 bases and J by 3 bases. Germline CDR1 reads MDHEN; CDR2 reads SYDVKM. CDR3 DNA: TGTGCCAGCAGTATCTGGTTGGGGACAGCTAACAATCAGCCCCAGCATTTT. Translated, it gives CASSIWLGTANNQPQHF.

J is TRBJ2-3 and V is TRBV7-8, with TRBD2 matching over 8 bases. This CDR3 has 17 amino acids. Germline values: CDR1 SGHVS, CDR2 FQNEAQ. V gave up 1 base and J gave up 4 bases; unmatched junction bases: 10. The CDR3 region is CASSLGKWTSSADTQYF. DNA for the CDR3: TGTGCCAGCAGCTTAGGAAAATGGACTAGCTCAGCAGATACGCAGTATTTT.

This chain uses TRBV7-9 with TRBJ2-5; D call uncertain. There are 14 residues in the CDR3. CDR1 is SEHNR and CDR2 is FQNEAQ in the germline V gene (reference sequence). Trimming left V 2 bases short and J 5 bases short, with 12 bases between. The CDR3 spells CASSLSTVRETQYF. CDR3 nucleotides: TGTGCCAGCAGCTTATCAACAGTCCGCGAGACCCAGTACTTC. Based on the CDR3 plus reference TRBV7-9 and TRBJ2-5, the full variable domain is DTGVSQNPRHKITKRGQNVTFRCDPISEHNRLYWYRQTLGQGPEFLTYFQNEAQLEKSRLLSDRFSAERPKGSFSTLEIQRTEQGDSAMYLCASSLSTVRETQYFGPGTRLLVL.

The V and J genes are TRBV6-1 and TRBJ1-4; no clear D. The germline V and J ends were trimmed by 0 bases and 8 bases, with 13 bases remaining between them. Germline CDR1 reads MNHNS; CDR2 reads SASEGT. The CDR3 length is 15 residues. This CDR3 is CASSEAAGSGEKLFF. The CDR3 coding sequence is TGTGCCAGCAGTGAAGCGGCAGGTTCGGGAGAAAAACTGTTTTTT.

This sequence joins TRBV30 and TRBJ2-7, with TRBD2 as a possible D gene (6 bases). CDR1 and CDR2 from the germline V gene are GTSNPN and SVGIG (reference sequence). The CDR3 extends over 15 amino acids. Trimming took off 1 base at V and 6 bases at J, with 19 bases between the two ends. CDR3 coding DNA: TGTGCCTGGAGTGGTCGGGGGAGACAAACGGGCGAGCAGTACTTC. This gives the protein CAWSGRGRQTGEQYF.

This clone appeared once. The gene calls are TRBV30 and TRBJ2-5; unclear D gene. V dropped 4 bases and J dropped 1 base, with 16 bases sitting between them. The CDR3 is 15 residues long. Germline CDR1 GTSNPN, CDR2 SVGIG (reference sequence). CDR3 region: CAWNRGPAIQETQYF. CDR3 in DNA: TGTGCCTGGAATCGAGGTCCAGCCATCCAAGAGACCCAGTACTTC.

The V gene is TRBV7-9, the J gene TRBJ2-1; no firm D call. The V end was cut by 3 bases, the J end by 5 bases, with 5 bases between. The CDR3 has 12 residues. Germline CDR1 SEHNR, CDR2 FQNEAQ (reference sequence). This CDR3 is CASSLGNNEQFF. The CDR3 DNA reads TGTGCCAGCAGCTTGGGCAACAATGAGCAGTTCTTC.

This chain connects TRBV6-5 to TRBJ1-5; D remains ambiguous. V lost 5 bases to trimming and J lost 2 bases, with 7 bases between them. In germline, CDR1 is MNHEY, CDR2 SVGAGI. This CDR3 spans 13 amino acids. The CDR3 here is CASSRGGNQPQHF. The CDR3 bases are TGTGCCAGCAGTCGGGGAGGCAATCAGCCCCAGCATTTT.

This rearrangement joins TRBV9 to TRBJ2-1; D possibly corresponds to TRBD2 (5 bases). The ends were cut back, 4 bases at V and 7 bases at J, with 12 bases in the middle. The CDR3 extends over 13 amino acids. The germline V gene encodes CDR1 SGDLS and CDR2 YYNGEE. The CDR3 is CASSPALVNEQFF. Written as DNA, the CDR3 is TGTGCCAGCAGCCCAGCACTAGTTAATGAGCAGTTCTTC.

The chain uses TRBV27 and TRBJ2-1; 12 nucleotides match TRBD2. Germline-derived CDR1 and CDR2 are MNHEY and SMNVEV (reference sequence). This CDR3 contains 15 residues. V lost 5 bases and J lost 4; bases outside the gene matches: 3. The CDR3 DNA sequence: TGTGCCAGCAGTAGACTAGCGGGAGAGTACAATGAGCAGTTCTTC. Translation: CASSRLAGEYNEQFF.